One and the same sample provided the 30 T cell receptor beta chains below, sequenced in a study of blood T cell repertoires in COVID-19. Measured with immunoSEQ multiplex PCR; TCRdb has only the in-frame clones, and not every one. The sample lists roughly 260,000 clones, 80% to 95% occurring once. Sequenced material: peripheral blood. The source is a person between 18 and 30 years old with COVID-19, enrolled during active disease.

The gene calls are TRBV6-1 and TRBJ2-3, with D perhaps TRBD2 (6 bases). V lost 3 bases, J lost 4 bases, and 8 bases lay in between. In germline, CDR1 is MNHNS, CDR2 SASEGT. The CDR3 has 13 amino acids. The CDR3 bases are TGTGCCAGCAGTGATTGGGACTCAGATACGCAGTATTTT. Protein: CASSDWDSDTQYF.

The chain employs TRBV27 and TRBJ1-2; TRBD1 aligns across 9 bases. The J segment lost 6 bases and the V segment lost 6 bases, leaving 5 bases of the junction unmatched. The CDR3 is 13 residues long. Germline lookup yields CDR1 MNHEY and CDR2 SMNVEV (reference sequence). The CDR3: CASRTGGVDGYTF. CDR3 bases: TGTGCCAGCAGAACAGGGGGCGTTGATGGCTACACCTTC.

This clone was detected only once. The chain carries TRBV30 and TRBJ2-7; 7 nucleotides line up with TRBD1. The CDR3 is 14 amino acids. The germline gives CDR1 GTSNPN, CDR2 SVGIG (reference sequence). V was pared by 5 bases and J by 5 bases, with 12 bases of the junction left unmatched. The CDR3 sequence is CAWDPTGRTHEQYF. The CDR3 DNA follows: TGTGCCTGGGACCCGACAGGGAGAACCCACGAGCAGTACTTC.

The rearrangement links TRBV21-1 to TRBJ1-4; the DNA was not used to check the table's D call, TRBD1. TRBV21-1 is a listed pseudogene. CDR3 length equals 17 residues. CDR3 residues: CASSSGRDRGRNEKLFF. In DNA form, the CDR3 reads TGTGCCAGCAGTTCCGGGCGGGACAGGGGCCGTAATGAAAAACTGTTTTTT.

Only a few counts were recorded for this clone. The V call is TRBV10-3, the J call TRBJ2-7, with 7 bases fitting TRBD2. Germline loops: CDR1 ENHRY, CDR2 SYGVKD. Losses at the gene ends were 4 bases for V and 0 bases for J; bases not matched to a gene: 6. The CDR3 extends over 15 amino acids. Here the CDR3 DNA reads TGTGCCATCAGTGGGGAGGGCGGGAGCTCCTACGAGCAGTACTTC. Translation gives CAISGEGGSSYEQYF.

The chain carries TRBV5-6 and TRBJ1-2; D may be TRBD1 (6 bases). Trimming stripped 4 bases from V and 8 bases from J, with 15 bases between. This CDR3 spans 13 amino acids. CDR1 is SGHDT and CDR2 is YYEEEE in the germline V gene. CDR3 in amino acids: CASSHRGGGGYTF. The DNA for the CDR3 is TGTGCCAGCAGCCACCGAGGGGGGGGAGGCTACACCTTC.

The chain combines TRBV28 with TRBJ2-5; a weak D match, TRBD1 (6 bases). The CDR3 runs to 15 residues. V gave up 2 bases and J gave up 4 bases, with 14 bases separating them. In germline, CDR1 is MDHEN, CDR2 SYDVKM. CDR3 in amino acids: CASSLPRGRGETQYF. CDR3 coding DNA: TGTGCCAGCAGTTTACCCAGGGGTCGGGGAGAGACCCAGTACTTC.

CDR3 in DNA: TGTGCCAGACAAAGCGGGAGGCCCTACGAGCAGTACTTC. Amino acid sequence: CARQSGRPYEQYF. The rearrangement links TRBV27 to TRBJ2-7; TRBD2 aligns across 9 bases. CDR1 and CDR2 from the germline V gene are MNHEY and SMNVEV (reference sequence). Losses at the gene ends were 9 bases for V and 2 bases for J; bases not matched to a gene: 5. This CDR3 contains 13 residues.

The chain has TRBV5-4 and TRBJ2-1; 8 nucleotides line up with TRBD2. CDR1 is SGHNT, CDR2 YYREEE, per germline (reference sequence). Unmatched junction bases numbered 9, after V lost 5 bases and J lost 2 bases. The CDR3 is 16 amino acids. Here the CDR3 reads CASSTRGSGAYNEQFF. CDR3 DNA: TGTGCCAGCAGTACTCGGGGTAGCGGGGCCTACAATGAGCAGTTCTTC.

This rearrangement joins TRBV28 to TRBJ2-7; 13 bases match TRBD2. The trim removed 6 bases at V and 7 bases at J, leaving 9 bases unmatched. Germline values: CDR1 MDHEN, CDR2 SYDVKM. This CDR3 has 15 amino acids. The CDR3 DNA sequence: TGTGCCAGCAGCCTCACTAGCGGGAGGGCCCGGGAGCAGTACTTC. This sequence encodes CASSLTSGRAREQYF. The variable domain in full, completed from reference TRBV28 and TRBJ2-7, reads DVKVTQSSRYLVKRTGEKVFLECVQDMDHENMFWYRQDPGLGLRLIYFSYDVKMKEKGDIPEGYSVSREKKERFSLILESASTNQTSMYLCASSLTSGRAREQYFGPGTRLTVT.

The genes are TRBV28 and TRBJ2-1; TRBD2 matches 11 bases. The germline CDR1 and CDR2 sequences are MDHEN and SYDVKM. The CDR3 length is 16 residues. Trimming took 7 bases from V and 7 from J; bases not matched to a gene: 12. The CDR3 protein is CASTPRVTSGINEQFF. DNA of the CDR3: TGTGCCAGCACCCCTCGCGTGACTAGCGGGATTAATGAGCAGTTCTTC.

The V call is TRBV27, the J call TRBJ2-7; the match to TRBD2 covers 10 bases. The CDR3 consists of 13 residues. CDR1 and CDR2 (germline): MNHEY, SMNVEV (reference sequence). The V segment lost 6 bases and the J segment 10 bases; nucleotides outside the gene matches: 9. Here the CDR3 DNA reads TGTGCCAGCAGCGAACGGGCTAGCGGGAGACAGTACTTC. Amino acid sequence: CASSERASGRQYF.

The rearrangement links TRBV28 to TRBJ1-2, with D possibly matching TRBD1 (5 bases). The CDR3 spans 15 residues. Germline CDR1 and CDR2: MDHEN and SYDVKM. With 3 bases removed from V and 5 bases from J, the gap between germline ends came to 16 bases. In DNA form, the CDR3 reads TGTGCCAGCAGTTTTCAGGTCGGGGGGGGTTATGGCTACACCTTC. Translated: CASSFQVGGGYGYTF.

The chain couples TRBV2 to TRBJ2-7, with 7 nucleotides matching TRBD1. This CDR3 has 12 amino acids. Losses at the gene ends were 6 bases for V and 12 bases for J; bases not matched to a gene: 11. Germline CDR1 and CDR2: SNHLY and FYNNEI. This CDR3 reads CASSGQVLAPYF. CDR3 bases: TGTGCCAGCAGCGGACAGGTTCTCGCGCCGTACTTC.

The V gene is TRBV4-2, the J gene TRBJ2-5; no clear D gene. Per germline, CDR1 LGHNA and CDR2 YNFKEQ. With 3 bases removed from V and 4 bases from J, the gap between germline ends came to 9 bases. This CDR3 contains 13 residues. The CDR3 DNA reads as TGTGCCAGCAGCCAGGCGGAAGTAGAGACCCAGTACTTC. It encodes CASSQAEVETQYF.

This rearrangement joins TRBV10-2 to TRBJ1-6; possibly TRBD1 for D (5 bases). Germline V CDR1 and CDR2: WSHSY, SAAADI. The V end was cut by 2 bases, the J end by 10 bases, with 12 bases between. The length of the CDR3 is 14 residues. The CDR3 nucleotides read TGCGCCAGCAGTGAGAGGACAATAGGATCACCCCTCCACTTT. Its translation is CASSERTIGSPLHF.

The chain has TRBV25-1 and TRBJ2-3; 8 nucleotides agree with TRBD2. Looked up from germline, CDR1 is MGHDK and CDR2 is SYGVNS. This CDR3 has 17 amino acids. V trimming: 4 bases; J trimming: 0 bases; junction bases outside the gene matches: 9. The CDR3 protein is CASSGPSGPTSTDTQYF. DNA for the CDR3: TGTGCCAGCAGTGGCCCTAGCGGGCCTACTAGCACAGATACGCAGTATTTT.

The CDR3 sequence: CSVVSPTRWQYF. The CDR3, as DNA: TGCAGCGTTGTATCCCCTACGCGATGGCAGTACTTC. This chain uses TRBV29-1 with TRBJ2-7; no definite D call. Per the germline V gene, CDR1 is SQVTM and CDR2 is ANQGSEA. The ends were cut back, 4 bases at V and 9 bases at J, with 16 bases in the middle. The CDR3 is 12 amino acids.

The genes are TRBV6-2 or TRBV6-3 and TRBJ2-5; 8 bases map to TRBD2. The CDR3 extends over 15 amino acids. CDR1 MNHEY and CDR2 SVGEGT come from the germline V gene. With V trimmed by 6 bases and J by 5 bases, 11 bases remained unmatched. The CDR3 loop is CASSPSGGGTETQYF. The DNA of the CDR3 is TGTGCCAGCAGCCCCAGCGGGGGTGGGACCGAGACCCAGTACTTC.

V usage is TRBV7-9 and J usage is TRBJ1-1, with D tentatively TRBD1 (5 bases). Germline V gives CDR1 SEHNR, CDR2 FQNEAQ (reference sequence). V was shortened by 8 bases and J by 3 bases, with 16 bases between the two germline ends. The CDR3 has 14 residues. CDR3 coding DNA: TGTGCCAGCTTGGTCGGGGGTCGGGACACTGAAGCTTTCTTT. Encoded protein: CASLVGGRDTEAFF.

The CDR3 is CASSWGGVSTGELFF. The CDR3 region has the DNA TGTGCCAGCAGCTGGGGGGGTGTGAGCACCGGGGAGCTGTTTTTT. This chain connects TRBV7-9 to TRBJ2-2, with TRBD2 matching over 7 bases. CDR1 SEHNR and CDR2 FQNEAQ come from the germline V gene (reference sequence). The V and J ends lost 4 bases and 4 bases, in that order; junction bases with no gene match: 6. This CDR3 contains 15 residues.

The chain recombines TRBV6-4 with TRBJ2-3; 7 nucleotides match TRBD1. Germline CDR1 is MRHNA and CDR2 is SNTAGT. J gave up 2 bases and V 6 bases, and 8 bases lay outside the gene matches. This CDR3 is 15 amino acids long. The DNA of the CDR3 is TGTGCCAGCAGGGCGCAGGGGGTGATCACAGATACGCAGTATTTT. Residues: CASRAQGVITDTQYF.

The chain links TRBV27 to TRBJ1-1; unclear D gene. V was trimmed by 5 bases and J by 7 bases, leaving 23 bases between them. CDR3 size: 16 residues. Germline V gene sequence: CDR1 MNHEY, CDR2 SMNVEV (reference sequence). CDR3 amino acids: CASSRVRGLAVVEAFF. Written as DNA, the CDR3 is TGTGCCAGCAGTCGGGTCCGCGGGTTGGCGGTAGTTGAAGCTTTCTTT.

The chain employs TRBV21-1 and TRBJ2-3; the tabulated D call, TRBD2, remains unverified against the DNA. TRBV21-1 is a pseudogene segment. This CDR3 contains 22 residues. For the CDR3, the DNA is TGTGCCAGCAGCAAAGAAGGGGGGAATAGTACCGGGACTAGCGGGAGAACAGATACGCAGTATTTT. It encodes CASSKEGGNSTGTSGRTDTQYF.

V gene TRBV10-3 combines with J gene TRBJ2-2, with 9 nucleotides matching TRBD1. V was clipped by 5 bases and J by 5 bases; unmatched bases: 18. The CDR3 has 19 residues. Germline-derived CDR1 and CDR2 are ENHRY and SYGVKD. CDR3 nucleotides: TGTGCCATCAGTCCCGCCGGGACAGGGTTACTAGTCGAAACCGGGGAGCTGTTTTTT. This translates into CAISPAGTGLLVETGELFF.

The V call is TRBV28, the J call TRBJ1-2; maybe TRBD1 (6 bases). Trimming shortened V by 1 base and J by 8 bases, and 14 bases separated the two germline ends. The CDR3 covers 14 residues. In germline, CDR1 is MDHEN, CDR2 SYDVKM. CDR3 nucleotide sequence: TGTGCCAGCAGTTTATCCTGGGGGCAGGGCGGCTACACCTTC. This gives the protein CASSLSWGQGGYTF.

Regarding this clone: One end of the junction does not line up with germline, which may come from a read error. The chain is built from TRBV4-3 and TRBJ2-3; D gene ambiguous. The CDR3 has 15 residues. Germline V gene sequence: CDR1 LGHNA, CDR2 YSLEER. CDR3 bases: TGCGCCAGCAGCCAAGATGGCGGCTCCACAAATACGCAGTATTTT. Amino acid sequence: CASSQDGGSTNTQYF.

V and J are TRBV7-2 and TRBJ2-1, with 10 bases that match TRBD2. This CDR3 region has 15 residues. Germline CDR1 SGHTA, CDR2 FQGNSA. The V segment lost 5 bases and the J segment 9 bases; nucleotides outside the gene matches: 10. The CDR3 nucleotides are TGTGCCAGCAGCGGGGCTAGCGGGAGATACGTTGAGCAGTTCTTC. It is translated as CASSGASGRYVEQFF.

V is TRBV5-1 and J is TRBJ2-1; no firm D call. The V gene lost 3 bases and the J gene lost 7 bases, with 14 bases spanning the gap. Germline CDR1 reads SGHRS; CDR2 reads YFSETQ. The CDR3 sequence is 14 residues long. This CDR3 reads CASSSGEAGNEQFF. The CDR3 nucleotides are TGCGCCAGCAGCTCCGGAGAAGCCGGGAATGAGCAGTTCTTC.

This sequence joins TRBV13 and TRBJ2-1; no clear D gene. The CDR3 sequence is 14 residues long. The V and J ends lost 4 bases and 2 bases respectively, with 9 bases between them. In germline, CDR1 is PRHDT, CDR2 FYEKMQ (reference sequence). This CDR3 reads CASSSRRPYNEQFF. The CDR3 region has the DNA TGTGCCAGCAGCTCTAGGAGACCCTACAATGAGCAGTTCTTC. Using reference TRBV13 and TRBJ2-1 for the parts outside the CDR3, the full variable domain is AAGVIQSPRHLIKEKRETATLKCYPIPRHDTVYWYQQGPGQDPQFLISFYEKMQSDKGSIPDRFSAQQFSDYHSELNMSSLELGDSALYFCASSSRRPYNEQFFGPGTRLTVL.